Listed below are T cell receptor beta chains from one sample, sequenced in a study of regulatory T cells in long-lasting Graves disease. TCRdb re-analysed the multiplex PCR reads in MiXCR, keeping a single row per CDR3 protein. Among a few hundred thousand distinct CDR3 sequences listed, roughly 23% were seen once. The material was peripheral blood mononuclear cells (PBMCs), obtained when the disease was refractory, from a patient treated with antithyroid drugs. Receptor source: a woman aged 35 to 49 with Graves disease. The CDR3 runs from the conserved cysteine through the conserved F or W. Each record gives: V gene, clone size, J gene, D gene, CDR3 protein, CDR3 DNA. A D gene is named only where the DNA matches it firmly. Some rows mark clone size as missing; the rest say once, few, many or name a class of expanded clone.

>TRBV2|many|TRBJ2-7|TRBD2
CASSSSGRAKDEQYF
TGTGCCAGCAGCAGCAGCGGGAGGGCGAAAGACGAGCAGTACTTC
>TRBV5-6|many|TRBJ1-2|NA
CASSQTELYGYTF
TGTGCCAGCAGCCAGACAGAACTCTATGGCTACACCTTC
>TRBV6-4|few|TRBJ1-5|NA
CASSYFGVEPQHF
TGTGCCAGCAGTTACTTCGGGGTTGAGCCCCAGCATTTT
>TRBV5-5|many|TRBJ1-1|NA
CASSLGSQNTEAFF
TGTGCCAGCAGTTTAGGTTCTCAGAACACTGAAGCTTTCTTT
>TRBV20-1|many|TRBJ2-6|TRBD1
CSAARGGFSGANVLTF
TGCAGTGCTGCCCGAGGGGGCTTCTCTGGGGCCAACGTCCTGACTTTC
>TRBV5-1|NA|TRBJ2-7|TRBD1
CASADGQGGNYEQYF
TGCGCCAGCGCGGACGGACAGGGTGGGAACTACGAGCAGTACTTC
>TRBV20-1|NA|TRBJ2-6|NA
CSARDFSGANVLTF
TGCAGTGCTAGAGATTTCAGTGGGGCCAACGTCCTGACTTTC
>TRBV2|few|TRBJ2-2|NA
CASSLGRPTGADTGELFF
TGTGCCAGCAGCTTAGGACGGCCAACCGGTGCGGACACCGGGGAGCTGTTTTTT
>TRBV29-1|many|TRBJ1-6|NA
CSVSSGRNSPLHF
TGCAGCGTATCCTCGGGCAGAAATTCACCCCTCCACTTT
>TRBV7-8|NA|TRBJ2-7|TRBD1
CASSFGQGALHYEQYF
TGTGCCAGCAGCTTTGGTCAGGGGGCTCTCCACTACGAGCAGTACTTC
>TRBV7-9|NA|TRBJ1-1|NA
CASRDSSNTEAFF
TGTGCCAGCAGGGACAGCTCCAACACTGAAGCTTTCTTT
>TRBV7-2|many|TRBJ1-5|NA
CASSLASSQPQHF
TGTGCCAGCAGCTTAGCTTCCAGTCAGCCCCAGCATTTT
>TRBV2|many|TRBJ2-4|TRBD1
CASSRDSLAKNIQYF
TGTGCCAGCAGCCGGGACAGTTTAGCCAAAAACATTCAGTACTTC
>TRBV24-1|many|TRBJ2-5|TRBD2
CATLGRDGETQYF
TGTGCCACCCTGGGGAGGGATGGAGAGACCCAGTACTTC
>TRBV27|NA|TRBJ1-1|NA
CASSFQRLLNTEAFF
TGTGCCAGCAGTTTTCAGAGGTTGCTGAACACTGAAGCTTTCTTT
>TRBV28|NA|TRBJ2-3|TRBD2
CASKLAGVLADTQYF
TGTGCCAGCAAACTAGCGGGAGTTTTGGCAGATACGCAGTATTTT
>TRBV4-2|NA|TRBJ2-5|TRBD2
CASSRAAGGREETQYF
TGTGCCAGCAGCCGGGCGGCGGGAGGGCGGGAAGAGACCCAGTACTTC
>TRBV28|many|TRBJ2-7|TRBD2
CASSLSPSGRAGEQYF
TGTGCCAGCAGTTTAAGTCCGAGCGGGAGGGCCGGCGAGCAGTACTTC
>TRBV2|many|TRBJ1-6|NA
CASRLRDNSPLHF
TGTGCCAGCCGTCTCAGGGATAATTCACCCCTCCACTTT
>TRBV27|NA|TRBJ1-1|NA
CASSGGQKNTEAFF
TGTGCCAGCAGTGGTGGACAGAAGAACACTGAAGCTTTCTTT
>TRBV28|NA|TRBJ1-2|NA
CASSLLQSGYTF
TGTGCCAGCAGTTTGTTACAGAGTGGCTACACCTTC
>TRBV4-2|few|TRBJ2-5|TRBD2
CASSQDLSGGEGRETQYF
TGTGCCAGCAGCCAAGATCTGTCTGGGGGGGAGGGCCGAGAGACCCAGTACTTC
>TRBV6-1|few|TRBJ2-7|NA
CASGPSPYEQYF
TGTGCCAGCGGCCCGTCCCCCTACGAGCAGTACTTC
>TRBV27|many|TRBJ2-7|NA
CASSFHDRFYEQYF
TGTGCCAGCAGTTTCCACGACCGTTTCTACGAGCAGTACTTC
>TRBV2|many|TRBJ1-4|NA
CASRIQGLIEKLFF
TGTGCCAGCAGGATACAGGGTTTGATCGAAAAACTGTTTTTT
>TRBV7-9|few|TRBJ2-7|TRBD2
CASSLAGTSGYEQYF
TGTGCCAGCAGCTTGGCCGGGACTAGCGGCTACGAGCAGTACTTC
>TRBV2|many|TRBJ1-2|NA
CASSAGKVYGYTF
TGTGCCAGCAGTGCGGGGAAGGTCTATGGCTACACCTTC
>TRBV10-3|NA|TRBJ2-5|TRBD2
CAISESELARETQYF
TGTGCCATCAGTGAGTCCGAACTAGCGAGGGAGACCCAGTACTTC
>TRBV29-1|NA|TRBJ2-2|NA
CSVTTNTGELLF
TGCAGCGTTACCACGAACACCGGGGAGCTGCTTTTT
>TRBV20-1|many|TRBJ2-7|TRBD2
CSARDQAGIAEQYF
TGCAGTGCTAGAGATCAAGCGGGAATAGCCGAGCAGTACTTC
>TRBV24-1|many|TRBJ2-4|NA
CATSDAGNIQYF
TGTGCCACCAGTGACGCGGGGAACATTCAGTACTTC
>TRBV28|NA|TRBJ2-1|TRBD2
CASSLFGGRNEQFF
TGTGCCAGCAGTTTGTTTGGCGGGAGAAATGAGCAGTTCTTC
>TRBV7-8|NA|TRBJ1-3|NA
CASSLLVNENTIYF
TGTGCCAGCAGCCTCTTGGTAAACGAAAACACCATATATTTT
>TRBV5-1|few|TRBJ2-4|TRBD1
CASSFGGQSKNIQYF
TGCGCCAGCAGCTTTGGGGGACAGTCAAAAAACATTCAGTACTTC
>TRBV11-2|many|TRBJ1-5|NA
CASSLDWDQPQHF
TGTGCCAGCAGCTTAGATTGGGATCAGCCCCAGCATTTT
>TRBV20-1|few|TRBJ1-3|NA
CSARDGRGNTIYF
TGCAGTGCTAGAGATGGGCGGGGAAACACCATATATTTT
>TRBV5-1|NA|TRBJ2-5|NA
CASSLLAQETQYF
TGCGCCAGCAGCTTGTTGGCCCAAGAGACCCAGTACTTC
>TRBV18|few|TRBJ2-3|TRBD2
CASSPASGSADTQYF
TGTGCCAGCTCACCAGCTAGCGGGAGCGCAGATACGCAGTATTTT
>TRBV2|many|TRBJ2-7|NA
CANSSIGGFPYEQYF
TGTGCCAACAGTAGTATTGGGGGGTTCCCCTACGAGCAGTACTTC
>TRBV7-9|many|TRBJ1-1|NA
CASSLWVGGEAFF
TGTGCCAGCAGCTTATGGGTTGGGGGTGAAGCTTTCTTT
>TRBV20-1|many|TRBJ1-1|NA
CSARGGNTEAFF
TGCAGTGCTAGAGGGGGGAACACTGAAGCTTTCTTT